Shown below are 18 T cell receptor beta chains from a single sample sequenced in a study of T cell repertoires in cytomegalovirus infection. TCRdb recomputed calls from the reads with MiXCR, one row per CDR3 protein. The repertoire has roughly 77,000 distinct CDR3 sequences, about 4.2% of them found once; the top ten carry about 22%. The sample taken for sequencing was PBMCs. The receptors were gathered from a human donor in good health (CMV status not recorded). Some clones in this sample may be carry-over from other donors' samples.

This clonotype has a count of ten or more. The V and J genes are TRBV7-6 and TRBJ2-1; a weak D match, TRBD2 (5 bases). This CDR3 comprises 14 residues. With 5 bases removed from V and 0 bases from J, the gap between germline ends came to 8 bases. CDR1 is SGHVS, CDR2 FNYEAQ, per germline. CDR3 protein: CASSQDYSYNEQFF. The CDR3 DNA reads as TGTGCCAGCAGCCAAGACTACTCCTACAATGAGCAGTTCTTC.

At least ten counts were recorded for this clonotype. V and J are TRBV18 and TRBJ1-4; D unclear. The CDR3 loop spans 15 amino acids. With 0 bases removed from V and 7 bases from J, the gap between germline ends came to 12 bases. Germline V CDR1 and CDR2: KGHSH, LQKENI. The CDR3 DNA reads TGTGCCAGCTCACCACCCGAACCACGATTTGAAAAACTGTTTTTT. Protein: CASSPPEPRFEKLFF.

This clonotype occurred many times. The chain has TRBV4-1 and TRBJ1-3; D ambiguous. The V end was cut by 2 bases, the J end by 0 bases, with 8 bases between. The germline V gene has CDR1 MGHRA and CDR2 YSYEKL. The CDR3 length is 15 residues. The CDR3 DNA reads TGCGCCAGCAGCCAACTCGGACGCTCTGGAAACACCATATATTTT. Translating gives CASSQLGRSGNTIYF.

This clonotype was seen at least ten times. The V and J genes are TRBV7-2 and TRBJ1-2; D remains unclear. CDR3 length equals 14 residues. Germline CDR1 is SGHTA and CDR2 is FQGNSA. Trimming took 4 bases from V and 6 from J, leaving 15 bases between them. CDR3 region: CASSSRTVPHGYTF. CDR3 coding DNA: TGTGCCAGCAGCTCCCGCACAGTACCCCATGGCTACACCTTC.

This clonotype appeared many times. This chain joins TRBV7-2 and TRBJ2-1; tentative D call: TRBD2 (5 bases). The germline V gene has CDR1 SGHTA and CDR2 FQGNSA. Trimming cost V 1 base and J 2 bases, with 9 bases left between them. The CDR3 consists of 15 residues. The CDR3 loop is CASSLVATTYNEQFF. The CDR3 bases are TGTGCCAGCAGCTTAGTAGCGACAACCTACAATGAGCAGTTCTTC.

This clonotype was recorded at least ten times. The V gene is TRBV24-1, the J gene TRBJ2-1; 7 bases agree with TRBD1. The CDR3 covers 15 residues. Germline CDR1 KGHDR, CDR2 SFDVKD. V gave up 3 bases and J gave up 8 bases; unmatched junction bases: 9. This CDR3 reads CATSDPKGQSHEQFF. In DNA form, the CDR3 reads TGTGCCACCAGTGATCCGAAGGGACAGAGCCATGAGCAGTTCTTC.

This clonotype appeared a few times. The chain uses TRBV7-2 and TRBJ2-5, with TRBD2 identical over 7 bases. The germline V gene encodes CDR1 SGHTA and CDR2 FQGNSA. V dropped 1 base and J dropped 3; count of bases not matched to a gene: 5. CDR3 length: 15 residues. The CDR3 spells CASSLGPRGEETQYF. In nucleotides, the CDR3 is TGTGCCAGCAGCTTAGGTCCACGGGGGGAAGAGACCCAGTACTTC.

This clonotype was counted ten times or more. This sequence joins TRBV14 and TRBJ1-2; 9 bases match TRBD1. With V trimmed by 4 bases and J by 6 bases, 9 bases remained unmatched. Germline V gene data show CDR1 as SGHDN and CDR2 as FVKESK. This CDR3 has 15 amino acids. As DNA, the CDR3 is TGTGCCAGCAGCCGGAAACAGGGGGCTGGTCATGGCTACACCTTC. Amino acid sequence: CASSRKQGAGHGYTF.

Many counts were recorded for this clonotype. CDR3 bases: TGTGCCAGCAGCCCAACGCGGGGGCATAATTCACCCCTCCACTTT. It yields the protein CASSPTRGHNSPLHF. The chain recombines TRBV7-2 with TRBJ1-6, with D perhaps matching TRBD1 (6 bases). The germline V gene encodes CDR1 SGHTA and CDR2 FQGNSA. This CDR3 region has 15 residues. V was clipped by 5 bases and J by 5 bases, with 13 bases between them.

This clonotype was picked up many times. The rearrangement uses TRBV7-4 and TRBJ1-2, with 7 bases identical to TRBD1. The CDR3 covers 14 residues. The trim removed 6 bases at V and 7 bases at J, leaving 11 bases unmatched. CDR1 SGHVT and CDR2 SQSDAQ come from the germline V gene. The chain's CDR3 is CASSRQGGGAGYTF. The CDR3 DNA follows: TGTGCCAGCAGTCGCCAGGGGGGAGGTGCTGGCTACACCTTC.

This clonotype occurred many times. The chain joins TRBV7-8 to TRBJ2-7, with D possibly being TRBD2 (7 bases). Trimming took 10 bases from V and 1 from J, leaving 11 bases between them. CDR3 length: 12 residues. Per the germline V gene, CDR1 is SGHVS and CDR2 is FQNEAQ. CDR3 protein: CATGRGSYEQYF. The CDR3 coding sequence is TGTGCCACGGGGAGGGGGTCCTACGAGCAGTACTTC.

This clonotype appeared many times. The rearrangement uses TRBV7-2 and TRBJ2-3; maybe TRBD2 (5 bases). The V gene's germline CDR1 is SGHTA and CDR2 FQGNSA. The V and J ends lost 4 bases and 2 bases respectively, with 16 bases between them. The CDR3 sequence is 16 residues long. For the CDR3, the DNA is TGTGCCAGCAGCTCCCCCCGGGTAGCGACCACAGATACGCAGTATTTT. Protein sequence: CASSSPRVATTDTQYF.

This clonotype showed up many times. This chain uses TRBV11-2 with TRBJ2-5; tentatively, D is TRBD2 (6 bases). Germline-derived CDR1 and CDR2 are SGHAT and FQNNGV. The CDR3 loop spans 16 amino acids. Trimming took 5 bases from V and 1 from J, leaving 17 bases between them. The CDR3 spells CASSREPQGLQETQYF. CDR3 nucleotide sequence: TGTGCCAGCAGCCGAGAACCCCAGGGACTCCAAGAGACCCAGTACTTC.

This clonotype was seen repeatedly, ten times or more. V gene TRBV7-9 combines with J gene TRBJ2-2; no clear D gene. This CDR3 spans 12 amino acids. Trimming pared 5 bases from V and 4 bases from J, leaving 5 bases between. CDR1 is SEHNR, CDR2 FQNEAQ, per germline (reference sequence). Here the CDR3 reads CASSQVTGELFF. The DNA of the CDR3 is TGTGCCAGCAGCCAGGTCACCGGGGAGCTGTTTTTT.

In its sample, this clonotype was seen many times. The chain is built from TRBV29-1 and TRBJ2-7, with 8 bases lining up with TRBD1. V dropped 7 bases and J dropped 0; count of bases not matched to a gene: 2. Germline CDR1 and CDR2: SQVTM and ANQGSEA. The CDR3 totals 12 residues. The CDR3 sequence is CSAGQDSYEQYF. The CDR3 DNA reads TGCAGCGCGGGACAGGACTCCTACGAGCAGTACTTC.

This clonotype has at least ten counts. This chain joins TRBV12-3 or TRBV12-4 and TRBJ2-7, with a weak D call TRBD2 (6 bases). V was shortened by 3 bases and J by 4 bases, with 7 bases between the two germline ends. The CDR3 extends over 12 amino acids. CDR3 region: CASSFRGYEQYF. In DNA form, the CDR3 reads TGTGCCAGCAGTTTCCGGGGGTACGAGCAGTACTTC.

This clonotype was counted many times. V is TRBV2 and J is TRBJ2-3, with 7 positions matching TRBD2. Germline-derived CDR1 and CDR2 are SNHLY and FYNNEI. This CDR3 has 15 amino acids. Losses at the gene ends were 4 bases for V and 2 bases for J; bases not matched to a gene: 6. The CDR3 DNA reads TGTGCCAGCAGTGTCCCCGGGGGGTTCACAGATACGCAGTATTTT. Protein sequence: CASSVPGGFTDTQYF. The whole variable domain, filled in from reference TRBV2 and TRBJ2-3, reads EPEVTQTPSHQVTQMGQEVILRCVPISNHLYFYWYRQILGQKVEFLVSFYNNEISEKSEIFDDQFSVERPDGSNFTLKIRSTKLEDSAMYFCASSVPGGFTDTQYFGPGTRLTVL.

This clonotype has ten or more counts. The genes are TRBV7-6 and TRBJ2-1; maybe TRBD2 (6 bases). The CDR3 runs 10 residues. The germline gives CDR1 SGHVS, CDR2 FNYEAQ. In DNA form, the CDR3 reads TGTGCTAGCGGTCGGGGTGAGCAGTTCTTC. It codes for CASGRGEQFF.